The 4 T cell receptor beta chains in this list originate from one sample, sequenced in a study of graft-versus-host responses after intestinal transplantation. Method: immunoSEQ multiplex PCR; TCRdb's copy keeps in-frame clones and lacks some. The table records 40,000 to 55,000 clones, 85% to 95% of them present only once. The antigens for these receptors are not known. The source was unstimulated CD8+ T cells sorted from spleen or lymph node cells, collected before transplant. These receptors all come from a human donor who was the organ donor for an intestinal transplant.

As DNA, the CDR3 is TGTGCCAGCAGCTTGATCTACGAGCAGTACTTC. This sequence encodes CASSLIYEQYF. This rearrangement joins TRBV11-2 to TRBJ2-7, with unresolved D. V lost 3 bases and J lost 3, with 3 bases in between. The CDR3 spans 11 residues. CDR1 is SGHAT and CDR2 is FQNNGV in the germline V gene.

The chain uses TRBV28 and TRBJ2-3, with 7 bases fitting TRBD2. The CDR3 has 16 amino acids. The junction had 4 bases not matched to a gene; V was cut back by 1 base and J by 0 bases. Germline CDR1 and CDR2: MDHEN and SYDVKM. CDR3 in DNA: TGTGCCAGCAGTTTATTTTCCGGGGGGAGCACAGATACGCAGTATTTT. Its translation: CASSLFSGGSTDTQYF.

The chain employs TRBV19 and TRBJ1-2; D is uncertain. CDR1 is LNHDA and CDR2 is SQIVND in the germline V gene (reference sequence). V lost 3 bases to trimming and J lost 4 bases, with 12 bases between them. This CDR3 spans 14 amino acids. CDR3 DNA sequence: TGTGCCAGTAGTATGGAGATGGAACCCTATGGCTACACCTTC. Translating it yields CASSMEMEPYGYTF.

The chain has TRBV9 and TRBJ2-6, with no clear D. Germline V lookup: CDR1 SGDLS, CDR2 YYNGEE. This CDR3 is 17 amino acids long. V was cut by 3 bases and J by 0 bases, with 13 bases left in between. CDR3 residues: CASSGPSPSSGANVLTF. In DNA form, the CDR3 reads TGTGCCAGCAGCGGCCCTTCGCCTAGCTCTGGGGCCAACGTCCTGACTTTC.